This TCR beta chain was obtained from a study of blood T cell repertoires in COVID-19. Data came from immunoSEQ multiplex PCR; TCRdb stores just in-frame clones and leaves some out. The sample lists roughly 190,000 clones, roughly 90% occurring once. CDR1 is SEHNR and CDR2 is FQNEAQ in the germline V gene (reference sequence). The ends lost 3 bases at V and 2 bases at J; junction bases unmatched: 6. This CDR3 has 16 amino acids. This clonotype was sampled from a woman in her 30s who had recovered from COVID-19. The J gene is TRBJ2-3, the V gene TRBV7-9, with 9 bases that match TRBD2. The sequenced material came from PBMCs or T cells enriched from blood (not recorded which). The DNA for the CDR3 is TGTGCCAGCAGCTTCCAACCGGGACTAGCCACAGATACGCAGTATTTT. Its translation is CASSFQPGLATDTQYF.